Listed below are T cell receptor beta chains from one sample, sequenced in a study of beta chain features in type 1 diabetes. The method was immunoSEQ multiplex PCR; TCRdb's version includes in-frame clones alone and lacks a portion of them. The table has over 300,000 clones, around 9.3% seen once. Sequencing was done on a sample of central memory CD4+ T cells from blood. The receptors come from a man younger than 40 with type 1 diabetes. Both conserved end residues are part of each CDR3. Fields, in order: D gene, V gene, clone size, J gene, CDR3 protein, CDR3 DNA. A D gene is named only where the DNA matches it firmly. The size field is filled for only some rows; it gives once, few, many or a size class.

NA,TRBV21-1,few,TRBJ1-6,CASSKALVLGQANSPLHF,TGTGCCAGCAGCAAAGCGCTGGTTTTAGGACAGGCCAATTCACCCCTCCACTTT
NA,TRBV19,NA,TRBJ1-4,CASSAQGGPTNEKLFF,TGTGCCAGTAGTGCACAAGGGGGACCAACTAATGAAAAACTGTTTTTT
NA,TRBV28,NA,TRBJ2-2,CASSGDGRSTGELFF,TGTGCCAGCAGTGGGGACGGCCGTAGCACCGGGGAGCTGTTTTTT
TRBD2,TRBV7-2,NA,TRBJ2-1,CASSPPGLAGPRRVNEQFF,TGTGCCAGCAGCCCGCCGGGACTAGCGGGTCCCCGGCGGGTCAATGAGCAGTTCTTC
TRBD1,TRBV9,few,TRBJ2-5,CASSGGTASQETQYF,TGTGCCAGCAGCGGGGGGACAGCCTCCCAAGAGACCCAGTACTTC
TRBD1,TRBV7-9,NA,TRBJ2-1,CASSLAGQGVRFF,TGTGCCAGCAGCTTAGCGGGACAGGGGGTCCGGTTCTTC
NA,TRBV12-5,few,TRBJ2-3,CASGLVIHPGQGDTQYF,TGTGCTAGTGGTTTGGTAATCCACCCTGGGCAGGGTGATACGCAGTATTTT
NA,TRBV4-3,few,TRBJ1-2,CASSQDVGQNGYTF,TGCGCCAGCAGCCAAGATGTTGGACAGAATGGCTACACCTTC
TRBD2,TRBV11-1,few,TRBJ2-7,CASSLPLAGGSYEQYF,TGTGCCAGCAGCTTGCCTCTAGCGGGAGGCTCCTACGAGCAGTACTTC
NA,TRBV29-1,NA,TRBJ2-1,CSVALLDNEQFF,TGCAGCGTTGCGCTCCTAGACAATGAGCAGTTCTTC
TRBD2,TRBV10-1,few,TRBJ2-3,CASSELAGTSTDTQYF,TGCGCCAGCAGTGAGTTAGCGGGTACTAGCACAGATACGCAGTATTTT
NA,TRBV7-9,few,TRBJ2-1,CASSLARLPGVYEQFF,TGTGCCAGCAGCTTAGCGAGACTGCCGGGGGTCTATGAGCAGTTCTTC
NA,TRBV7-9,few,TRBJ1-1,CASSPENTEAFF,TGTGCCAGCAGCCCAGAGAACACTGAAGCTTTCTTT
TRBD1,TRBV5-1,NA,TRBJ2-7,CASSLATGELYEQYF,TGCGCCAGCAGCTTGGCAACAGGGGAACTCTACGAGCAGTACTTC
NA,TRBV2,few,TRBJ2-1,CASSLVGLINEQFF,TGTGCCAGCAGCTTAGTGGGACTCATCAATGAGCAGTTCTTC
TRBD1,TRBV2,NA,TRBJ2-3,CASSDRRQGVTDTQYF,TGTGCCAGCAGTGATCGCCGACAGGGGGTAACAGATACGCAGTATTTT
NA,TRBV6-6,many,TRBJ2-5,CASSYRVGNAQETQYF,TGTGCCAGCAGTTACCGCGTAGGGAACGCCCAAGAGACCCAGTACTTC
TRBD2,TRBV13,NA,TRBJ2-3,CASSLARGGPIDTQYF,TGTGCCAGCAGCTTAGCGCGGGGGGGCCCGATAGATACGCAGTATTTT
TRBD2,TRBV5-1,few,TRBJ2-1,CASRLAGGLNEQFF,TGCGCCAGCCGCCTAGCGGGGGGGCTCAATGAGCAGTTCTTC
NA,TRBV13,few,TRBJ1-2,CASSLFSGLTF,TGTGCCAGCAGCTTATTTTCGGGATTGACCTTC
TRBD1,TRBV7-2,NA,TRBJ1-6,CASSHVVGTGVNSPLHF,TGTGCCAGCAGCCATGTCGTCGGGACAGGGGTAAATTCACCCCTCCACTTT
TRBD1,TRBV6-5,NA,TRBJ1-5,CASSYGAGGGHQPQHF,TGTGCCAGCAGTTACGGCGCAGGGGGAGGGCATCAGCCCCAGCATTTT
NA,TRBV11-2,few,TRBJ2-7,CASRRGFSSYEQYF,TGTGCCAGCAGGCGGGGTTTTTCTTCCTACGAGCAGTACTTC
TRBD1,TRBV7-7,NA,TRBJ2-5,CASSLGGTGQETQYF,TGTGCCAGCAGCTTAGGAGGGACAGGACAAGAGACCCAGTACTTC
NA,TRBV9,few,TRBJ2-5,CASSASGGRETQYF,TGTGCCAGCAGCGCGTCAGGGGGGAGAGAGACCCAGTACTTC
TRBD2,TRBV2,NA,TRBJ2-3,CASEVGLAGTDTQYF,TGTGCCAGCGAGGTGGGACTAGCGGGCACAGATACGCAGTATTTT
TRBD1,TRBV2,NA,TRBJ1-5,CASSPGTGVENQPQHF,TGTGCCAGCAGTCCCGGGACAGGGGTGGAAAATCAGCCCCAGCATTTT
TRBD1,TRBV6-6,NA,TRBJ1-1,CASRTGNTEAFF,TGTGCCAGCCGGACAGGGAACACTGAAGCTTTCTTT
TRBD2,TRBV28,NA,TRBJ2-2,CASSLRGGYTGELFF,TGTGCCAGCAGTTTACGGGGGGGATACACCGGGGAGCTGTTTTTT
NA,TRBV27,NA,TRBJ2-3,CASADRPETDTQYF,TGTGCCAGCGCGGACCGCCCCGAAACAGATACGCAGTATTTT
NA,TRBV25-1,many,TRBJ1-2,CASSDPRVVGYTF,TGTGCCAGCAGTGATCCCAGGGTCGTCGGCTACACCTTC
NA,TRBV30,NA,TRBJ2-5,CAWSAQETQYF,TGTGCCTGGAGTGCACAAGAGACCCAGTACTTC
NA,TRBV5-6,few,TRBJ1-4,CASSLGQKREKLFF,TGTGCCAGCAGCTTGGGACAGAAGAGGGAAAAACTGTTTTTT
TRBD1,TRBV28,NA,TRBJ2-2,CASMAGGLSGELFF,TGTGCCAGCATGGCAGGGGGCCTCTCCGGGGAGCTGTTTTTT
TRBD1,TRBV5-4,few,TRBJ2-7,CASSFDRGGYEQYF,TGTGCCAGCAGCTTCGACAGGGGAGGCTACGAGCAGTACTTC
NA,TRBV5-5,few,TRBJ1-1,CASSPGAWDTEAFF,TGTGCCAGCAGCCCGGGGGCTTGGGACACTGAAGCTTTCTTT
NA,TRBV19,few,TRBJ2-5,CASSSPDYQETQYF,TGTGCCAGTAGTTCGCCTGACTACCAAGAGACCCAGTACTTC
NA,TRBV6-5,NA,TRBJ1-1,CASSPRRNTEAFF,TGTGCCAGCAGTCCGCGGAGGAACACTGAAGCTTTCTTT
TRBD2,TRBV11-2,NA,TRBJ2-2,CASSIKSGALTGELFF,TGTGCCAGCAGCATAAAAAGCGGGGCTCTCACCGGGGAGCTGTTTTTT
NA,TRBV11-2,NA,TRBJ2-5,CASTFSYQETQYF,TGTGCCAGCACCTTCTCCTACCAAGAGACCCAGTACTTC
TRBD1,TRBV6-5,NA,TRBJ2-5,CASSSWDSGQETQYF,TGTGCCAGCAGTTCCTGGGACAGCGGACAAGAGACCCAGTACTTC
TRBD1,TRBV5-1,few,TRBJ2-7,CASSSIGLKQGGEQYF,TGCGCCAGCAGCTCAATCGGACTAAAACAGGGGGGCGAGCAGTACTTC
NA,TRBV11-2,few,TRBJ2-7,CASSLGKYEQYF,TGTGCCAGCAGCTTAGGAAAGTACGAGCAGTACTTC
NA,TRBV27,NA,TRBJ2-7,CASSLSLSSYEQYF,TGTGCCAGCAGTTTATCGTTGAGCTCCTACGAGCAGTACTTC
TRBD1,TRBV7-2,few,TRBJ2-1,CASSLDRDPYNEQFF,TGTGCCAGCAGCTTGGACAGGGACCCCTACAATGAGCAGTTCTTC
TRBD2,TRBV9,NA,TRBJ2-3,CASSSGLVDTDTQYF,TGTGCCAGCAGCTCAGGACTAGTAGACACAGATACGCAGTATTTT
NA,TRBV5-4,once,TRBJ2-5,CASSSGRREETQYF,TGTGCCAGCAGCTCGGGCCGCCGAGAGGAGACCCAGTACTTC
NA,TRBV7-2,NA,TRBJ2-5,CASSLGQLDQETQYF,TGTGCCAGCAGCTTAGGGCAGTTAGACCAAGAGACCCAGTACTTC
NA,TRBV5-4,NA,TRBJ2-3,CASSLLQDTDTQYF,TGTGCCAGCAGCTTGTTACAGGACACAGATACGCAGTATTTT
TRBD1,TRBV6-5,NA,TRBJ1-1,CASSTGTARNTEAFF,TGTGCCAGCAGCACCGGGACAGCTAGGAACACTGAAGCTTTCTTT
NA,TRBV12-5,NA,TRBJ2-1,CASGFEVGEQFF,TGTGCTAGTGGTTTCGAGGTGGGCGAGCAGTTCTTC
TRBD1,TRBV15,few,TRBJ1-2,CATSRPGQARGGYTF,TGTGCCACCAGCAGACCGGGACAGGCACGGGGTGGCTACACCTTC
TRBD1,TRBV7-2,few,TRBJ2-7,CASSPQGDEQYF,TGTGCCAGCAGCCCGCAGGGGGACGAGCAGTACTTC
TRBD1,TRBV30,few,TRBJ1-2,CAWSVRQGNGYTF,TGTGCCTGGAGTGTGCGACAGGGGAATGGCTACACCTTC
NA,TRBV7-8,few,TRBJ2-7,CASSLATREQYF,TGTGCCAGCAGCTTAGCTACTCGGGAGCAGTACTTC